This T cell receptor (beta chain) was retrieved from a study of blood T cell repertoires in COVID-19 (dated by TCRdb to 2020 to 2021). Some background on the complete study: Samples covering the acute and convalescent phases of COVID-19 were provided by collaborators in the United States, Italy and Spain. The prospective study material was composed of cDNA or gDNA derived from T cells, B-cell-depleted T cells, or PBMCs. Deeply sampled blood TCRbeta repertoires from subjects exposed to, actively infected with, or recovered from COVID-19 were included in the dataset. A freely available public database, intended as a resource for researchers studying the immune response to SARS-CoV-2, is where the repertoires were released. The samples were drawn from two sources: the first 160 participants of the ongoing ImmuneRACE study, and 1,000 to 1,500 subjects contributed by 6 global collaborators. The sample metadata nearly always contained a de-identified subject ID, COVID-19 status, age in years and sex. Where available, HLA class I and class II types were obtained from metadata supplied by the sample provider rather than from assay-based typing.

General conclusions and limits of the study: How much clinical and demographic metadata was included differed by source and by participant, and the metadata was provided uncurated.

At the junction V is shortened by 0 bases and J by 4 bases; bases outside the gene matches: 5. From cysteine to phenylalanine, the CDR3 is 15 amino acids long. Left in the record is the CDR3 DNA by itself, 45 bases read in frame from the first base. The CDR1 and CDR2 encoded by the germline V gene (reference sequence) are SGHNT and YYREEE. In the case of this clone: It has no known antigen specificity. No much larger clone exists at a distance of one base, and base qualities are not known.

TCRbeta CDR3 regions were amplified from genomic DNA by means of the immunoSEQ Assay, a bias-controlled multiplex PCR. In the paper's pipeline: The number of nucleated cells in each sample was estimated from the amplification of reference gene primers within the assay. Sequence reads were collapsed and filtered to measure the absolute abundance of every unique TCRbeta CDR3 rearrangement. For each sample, productive Simpson clonality was calculated as the square root of Simpson's diversity index across productive rearrangements. Sourced from immuneACCESS, this table was stored by TCRdb with only in-frame sequences that have V and J called. A share of the clones is absent; for the studies checked, an unresolved V gene accounts for under half, and the remainder has no known explanation. V, J and clone size derive from that table, while D and trimming were established from the DNA sequence. For this sample the table gives fewer than 60,000 clones, of which around four fifths were detected only once. 25% to 35% of the sample is held by the ten biggest clonotypes.

In Seattle, one collaborating source enrolled patients while the infection was active and tracked those patients longitudinally over the course of disease. Each collaborating institution followed its own protocols to collect whole blood in K2EDTA tubes. For TCRbeta analysis, collaborator samples were shipped as frozen whole blood, as isolated PBMCs, or as DNA extracted from either sample type. The chain employs TRBV5-4 and TRBJ1-1, and 8 bases in between align with TRBD1. The material sequenced was peripheral blood. The TCR was taken from a man in his fifties or sixties with COVID-19, enrolled during active disease. The encoded CDR3 is CASSLVRGRSTEAFF. Read as DNA, the sequence is TGTGCCAGCAGCTTGGTCAGGGGGCGGAGCACTGAAGCTTTCTTT.